The 7 T cell receptor beta chains given below trace back to one sample, sequenced in a study of T cell repertoires in aging, cancer and after chemotherapy. Amplification of TCR beta used genomic DNA extracted from peripheral blood. Rearranged V-D-J TRB sequences were amplified with a mixed TRB-A/B primer pool. TCRdb re-called the multiplex PCR reads through MiXCR, storing one row per CDR3 protein. The table has approximately 1,600 distinct CDR3 sequences, approximately 23% seen once. The specimen sequenced was blood. These receptor sequences come from a human donor with a solid tumor.

The chain has TRBV4-2 and TRBJ2-2, with TRBD2 as a possible D gene (5 bases). The ends were cut back, 3 bases at V and 7 bases at J, with 12 bases in the middle. CDR3 length: 14 residues. Germline lookup yields CDR1 LGHNA and CDR2 YNFKEQ. CDR3 protein: CASSHPSHGGELFF. The CDR3 nucleotides read TGTGCCAGCAGCCACCCTAGCCATGGCGGGGAGCTGTTTTTT.

J is TRBJ2-7 and V is TRBV11-3, with 10 bases aligning to TRBD1. The CDR3 runs to 16 residues. The ends lost 1 base at V and 3 bases at J; junction bases unmatched: 6. Per germline, CDR1 SGHNT and CDR2 YENEEA. CDR3 residues: CASSLARTGGFYEQYF. The CDR3 coding sequence is TGTGCCAGCAGCTTAGCCCGGACAGGGGGATTCTACGAGCAGTACTTC.

V gene TRBV12-3 or TRBV12-4 combines with J gene TRBJ2-7, with D tentatively TRBD2 (5 bases). The germline V and J ends were trimmed by 7 bases and 3 bases, with 13 bases remaining between them. The CDR3 is 13 residues long. CDR3 in amino acids: CASTKRGGYEQYF. The DNA of the CDR3 is TGTGCCAGCACCAAACGGGGTGGCTACGAGCAGTACTTC.

This clonotype is large. The genes are TRBV5-6 and TRBJ2-7; possibly TRBD1 or TRBD2 for D (5 bases each). The V end was cut by 4 bases, the J end by 4 bases, with 9 bases between. In germline, CDR1 is SGHDT, CDR2 YYEEEE. This CDR3 has 12 residues. The CDR3 DNA follows: TGTGCCAGCAGCCCGAGGGGTTACGAGCAGTACTTC. It translates to CASSPRGYEQYF.

This clonotype ranks as medium-sized. The chain recombines TRBV20-1 with TRBJ1-5; the D is unclear. Germline CDR1 reads DFQATT; CDR2 reads SNEGSKA (reference sequence). The V end lost 5 bases, the J end lost 4 bases, and 9 bases lay between the germline ends. The CDR3 is 12 residues long. CDR3 region: CSAGFTNQPQHF. The CDR3 region has the DNA TGCAGTGCTGGTTTCACAAATCAGCCCCAGCATTTT.

This clonotype is medium-sized in the sample. The gene calls are TRBV20-1 and TRBJ1-1, with 7 bases identical to TRBD1. Germline V gene lookup returns CDR1 DFQATT and CDR2 SNEGSKA (reference sequence). The CDR3 sequence is 11 residues long. The junction had 0 bases not matched to a gene; V was cut back by 0 bases and J by 8 bases. In DNA, the CDR3 is TGCAGTGCTAGAGAACAGGGGGAAGCTTTCTTT. Its protein product is CSAREQGEAFF.

V usage is TRBV2 and J usage is TRBJ1-2; D may be TRBD1 (6 bases). The V gene's germline CDR1 is SNHLY and CDR2 FYNNEI. Trimming stripped 6 bases from V and 2 bases from J, with 13 bases between. The CDR3 is 14 residues long. For the CDR3, the DNA is TGTGCCAGCAGAATACAGGGTGCGAACTATGGCTACACCTTC. Translation gives CASRIQGANYGYTF. Combining the CDR3 with reference TRBV2 and TRBJ1-2 gives the whole variable domain EPEVTQTPSHQVTQMGQEVILRCVPISNHLYFYWYRQILGQKVEFLVSFYNNEISEKSEIFDDQFSVERPDGSNFTLKIRSTKLEDSAMYFCASRIQGANYGYTFGSGTRLTVV.